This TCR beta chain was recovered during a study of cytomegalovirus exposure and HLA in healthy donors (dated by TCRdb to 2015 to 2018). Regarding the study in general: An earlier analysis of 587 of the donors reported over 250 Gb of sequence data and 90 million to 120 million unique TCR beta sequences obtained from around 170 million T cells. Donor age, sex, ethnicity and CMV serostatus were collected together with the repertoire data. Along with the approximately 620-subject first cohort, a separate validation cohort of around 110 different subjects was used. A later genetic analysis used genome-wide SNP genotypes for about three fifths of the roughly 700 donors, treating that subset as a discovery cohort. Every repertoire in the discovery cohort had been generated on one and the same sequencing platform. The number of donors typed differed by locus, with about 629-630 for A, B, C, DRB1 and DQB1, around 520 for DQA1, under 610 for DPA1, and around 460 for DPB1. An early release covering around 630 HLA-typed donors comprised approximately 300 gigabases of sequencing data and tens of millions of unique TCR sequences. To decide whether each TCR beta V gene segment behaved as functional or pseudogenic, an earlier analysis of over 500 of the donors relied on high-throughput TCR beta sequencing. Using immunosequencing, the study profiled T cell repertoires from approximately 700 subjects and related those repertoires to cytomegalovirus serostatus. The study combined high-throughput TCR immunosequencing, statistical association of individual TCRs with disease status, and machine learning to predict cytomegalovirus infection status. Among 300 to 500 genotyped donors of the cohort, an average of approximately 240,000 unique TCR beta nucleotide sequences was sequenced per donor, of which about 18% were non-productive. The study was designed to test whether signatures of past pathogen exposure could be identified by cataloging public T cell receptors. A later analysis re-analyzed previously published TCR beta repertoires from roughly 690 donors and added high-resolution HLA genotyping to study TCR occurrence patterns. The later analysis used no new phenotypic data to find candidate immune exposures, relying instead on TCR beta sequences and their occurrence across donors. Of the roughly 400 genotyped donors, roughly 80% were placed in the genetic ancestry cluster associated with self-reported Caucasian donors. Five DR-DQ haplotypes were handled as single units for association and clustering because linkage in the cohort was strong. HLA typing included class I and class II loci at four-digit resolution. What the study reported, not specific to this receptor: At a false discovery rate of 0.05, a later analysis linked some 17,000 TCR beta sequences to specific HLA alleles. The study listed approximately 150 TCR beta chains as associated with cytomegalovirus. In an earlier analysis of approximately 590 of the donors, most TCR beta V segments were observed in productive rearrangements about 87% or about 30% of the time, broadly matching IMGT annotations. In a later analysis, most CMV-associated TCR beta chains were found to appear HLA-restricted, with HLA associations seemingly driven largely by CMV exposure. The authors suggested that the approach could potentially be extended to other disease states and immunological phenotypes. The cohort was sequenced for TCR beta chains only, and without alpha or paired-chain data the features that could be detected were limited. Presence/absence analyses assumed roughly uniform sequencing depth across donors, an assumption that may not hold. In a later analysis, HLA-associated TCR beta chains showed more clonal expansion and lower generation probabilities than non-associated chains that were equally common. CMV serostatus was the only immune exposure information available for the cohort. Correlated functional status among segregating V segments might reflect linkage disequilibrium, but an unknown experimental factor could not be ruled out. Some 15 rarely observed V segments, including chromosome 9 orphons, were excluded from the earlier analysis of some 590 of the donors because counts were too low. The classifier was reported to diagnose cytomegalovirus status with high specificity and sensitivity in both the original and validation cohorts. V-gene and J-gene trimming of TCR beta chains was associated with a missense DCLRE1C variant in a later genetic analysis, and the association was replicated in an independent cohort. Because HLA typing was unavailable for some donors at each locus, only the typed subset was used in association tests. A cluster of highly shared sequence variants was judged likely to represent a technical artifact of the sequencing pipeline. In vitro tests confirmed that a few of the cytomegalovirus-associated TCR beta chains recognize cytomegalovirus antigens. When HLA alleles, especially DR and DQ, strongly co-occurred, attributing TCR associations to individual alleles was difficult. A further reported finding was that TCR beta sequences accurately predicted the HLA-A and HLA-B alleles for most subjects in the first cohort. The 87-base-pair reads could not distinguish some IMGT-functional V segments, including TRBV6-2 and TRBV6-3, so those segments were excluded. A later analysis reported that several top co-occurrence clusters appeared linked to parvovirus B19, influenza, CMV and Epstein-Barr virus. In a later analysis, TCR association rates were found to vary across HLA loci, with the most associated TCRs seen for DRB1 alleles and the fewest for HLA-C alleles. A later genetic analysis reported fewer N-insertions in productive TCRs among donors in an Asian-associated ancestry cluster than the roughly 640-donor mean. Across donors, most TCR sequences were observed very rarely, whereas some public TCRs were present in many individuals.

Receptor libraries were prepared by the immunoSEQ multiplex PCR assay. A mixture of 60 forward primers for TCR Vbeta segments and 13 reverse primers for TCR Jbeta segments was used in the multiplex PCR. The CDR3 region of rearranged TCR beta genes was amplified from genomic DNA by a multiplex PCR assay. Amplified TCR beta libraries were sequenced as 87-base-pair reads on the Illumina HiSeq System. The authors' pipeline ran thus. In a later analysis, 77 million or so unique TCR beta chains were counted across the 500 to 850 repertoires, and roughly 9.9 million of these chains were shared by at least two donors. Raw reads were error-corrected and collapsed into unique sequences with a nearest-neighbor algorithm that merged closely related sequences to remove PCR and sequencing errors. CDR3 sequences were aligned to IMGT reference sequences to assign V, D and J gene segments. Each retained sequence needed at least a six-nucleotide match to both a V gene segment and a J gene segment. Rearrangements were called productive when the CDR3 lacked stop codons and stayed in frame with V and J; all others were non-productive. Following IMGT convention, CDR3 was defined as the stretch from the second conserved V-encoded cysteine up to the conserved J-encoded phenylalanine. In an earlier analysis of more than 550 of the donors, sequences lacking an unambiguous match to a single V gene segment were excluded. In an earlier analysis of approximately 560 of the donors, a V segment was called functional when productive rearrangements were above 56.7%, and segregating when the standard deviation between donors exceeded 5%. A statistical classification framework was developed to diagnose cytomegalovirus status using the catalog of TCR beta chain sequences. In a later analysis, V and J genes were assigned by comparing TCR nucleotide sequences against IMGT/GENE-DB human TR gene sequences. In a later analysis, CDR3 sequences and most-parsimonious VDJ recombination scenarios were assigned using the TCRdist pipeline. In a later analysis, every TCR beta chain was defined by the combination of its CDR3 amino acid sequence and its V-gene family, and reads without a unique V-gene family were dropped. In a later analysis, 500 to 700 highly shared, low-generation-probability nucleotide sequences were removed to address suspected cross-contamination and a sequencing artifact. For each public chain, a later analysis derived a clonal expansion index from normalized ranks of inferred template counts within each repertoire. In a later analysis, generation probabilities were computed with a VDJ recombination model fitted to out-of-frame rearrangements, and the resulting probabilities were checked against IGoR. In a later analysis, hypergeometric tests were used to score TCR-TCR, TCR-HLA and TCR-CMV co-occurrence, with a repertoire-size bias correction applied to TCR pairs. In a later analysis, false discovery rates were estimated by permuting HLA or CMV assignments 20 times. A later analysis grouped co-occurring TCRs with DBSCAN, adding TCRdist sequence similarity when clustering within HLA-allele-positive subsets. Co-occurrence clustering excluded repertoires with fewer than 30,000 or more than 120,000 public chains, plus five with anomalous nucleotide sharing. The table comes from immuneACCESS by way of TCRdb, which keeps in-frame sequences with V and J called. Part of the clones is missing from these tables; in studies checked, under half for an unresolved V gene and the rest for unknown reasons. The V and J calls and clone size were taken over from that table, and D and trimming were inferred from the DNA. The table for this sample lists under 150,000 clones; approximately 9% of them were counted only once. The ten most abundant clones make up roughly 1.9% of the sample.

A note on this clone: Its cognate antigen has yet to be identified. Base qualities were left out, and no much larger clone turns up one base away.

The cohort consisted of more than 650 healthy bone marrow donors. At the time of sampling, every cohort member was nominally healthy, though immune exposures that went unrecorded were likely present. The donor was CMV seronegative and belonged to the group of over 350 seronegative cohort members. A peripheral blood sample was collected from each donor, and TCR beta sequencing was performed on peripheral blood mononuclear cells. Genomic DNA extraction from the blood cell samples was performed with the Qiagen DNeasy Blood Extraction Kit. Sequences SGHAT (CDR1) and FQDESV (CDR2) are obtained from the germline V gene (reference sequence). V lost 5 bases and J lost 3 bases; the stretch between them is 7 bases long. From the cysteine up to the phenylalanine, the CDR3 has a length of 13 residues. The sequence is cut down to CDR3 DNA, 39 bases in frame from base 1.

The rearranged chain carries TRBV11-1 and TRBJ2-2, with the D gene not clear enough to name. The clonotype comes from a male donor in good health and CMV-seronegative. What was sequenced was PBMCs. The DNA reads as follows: TGTGCCAGCAGCCCCCGGGACACCGGGGAGCTGTTTTTT. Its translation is CASSPRDTGELFF.